The entry that follows covers one T cell receptor (beta chain) sequence. There is no known antigen for this receptor. No much larger clone exists at a distance of one base, and base qualities are not known. Including the terminal cysteine and phenylalanine, the CDR3 comprises 14 residues. The sequence is cut down to CDR3 DNA, 42 bases in frame from base 1. For CDR1 and CDR2, the germline V gene lists LGHNT and FRNRAP. The V end loses 2 bases and the J end loses 4 bases, and a stretch of 12 bases separates them. These data originate in a study of T cell changes during pregnancy in multiple sclerosis (dated by TCRdb to about 2019). Study-wide context: The study looked at changes in the T cell repertoire across pregnancy in women with multiple sclerosis.

The library relied on the immunoSEQ multiplex PCR assay. TCRdb took over this immuneACCESS table, retaining in-frame rearrangements with V and J assigned. Such tables are incomplete; in checked studies, under half of the missing clones stem from an unresolved V gene, and the remainder is unexplained. Here the sample has around 60,000 clones; roughly 89% occur a single time. About 0.49% of the sample is held by the ten biggest clonotypes. This clonotype was sampled from a female donor in good health, enrolled as a control in a pregnancy study. The material sequenced was CD4+ T cells from peripheral blood mononuclear cells, taken after pregnancy. The rearranged chain carries TRBV12-5 and TRBJ2-7; the D gene remains uncertain. The CDR3 protein: CASGLTLFPYEQYF. The DNA reads TGTGCTAGTGGTTTGACTCTATTTCCTTACGAGCAGTACTTC.